A selection of T cell receptor beta chains follows, all from one sample in a study of blood T cell repertoires in COVID-19. Assay: immunoSEQ multiplex PCR; the TCRdb copy retains only in-frame clones and omits some. The data show 250,000 to 300,000 clones, around 86% seen once. Source material: peripheral blood. The receptors derive from a young man with active or convalescent COVID-19. CDR3s include the opening cysteine and the closing phenylalanine or tryptophan. A D gene is named only where the DNA matches it firmly. Size is stated for part of the rows, as once, few or many counts, or as a class when the clone is expanded.

V gene,J gene,clone size,D gene,CDR3 DNA,CDR3 protein
TRBV5-4,TRBJ1-2,.,.,TGTGCCAGCAGCTTGTGGGGGGTTTCTGGCTACACCTTC,CASSLWGVSGYTF
TRBV28,TRBJ2-7,.,.,TGTGCCAGCAGGGGAAACGGGGGTTCCTACGAGCAGTACTTC,CASRGNGGSYEQYF
TRBV7-9,TRBJ2-5,.,TRBD2,TGTGCCAGCACCAATGGGAGGGTTCGGGAGACCCAGTACTTC,CASTNGRVRETQYF
TRBV4-2,TRBJ2-1,.,TRBD2,TGTGCCAGCAGCCAGGGGGGGTCGGCGCACTCCTACAATGAGCAGTTCTTC,CASSQGGSAHSYNEQFF
TRBV19,TRBJ1-1,.,.,TGTGCCAGTAGGGCTGACAGCTGGGGACTCATGAACACTGAAGCTTTCTTT,CASRADSWGLMNTEAFF
TRBV24-1,TRBJ2-2,medium-sized,TRBD2,TGTGCCACCAGTGATTTGTCTTATGGGACTAGCGGCACCGGGGAGCTGTTTTTT,CATSDLSYGTSGTGELFF
TRBV28,TRBJ2-7,.,.,TGTGCCAGCAGTTTACACGGGGGCTCCTACGAGCAGTACTTC,CASSLHGGSYEQYF
TRBV6-5,TRBJ1-5,.,.,TGTGCCAGCAGCATTACAGGGCCCAATCAGCCCCAGCATTTT,CASSITGPNQPQHF
TRBV3-1/TRBV3-2,TRBJ1-1,once,.,TGTGCCAGCAGCCTCGAGGGTGGGGTAGGTGCAGCTTTCTTT,CASSLEGGVGAAFF
TRBV7-2,TRBJ2-4,few,.,TGTGCCAGCAGCTTTGACAGGGCCAAAAACATTCAGTACTTC,CASSFDRAKNIQYF
TRBV6-1,TRBJ1-6,.,TRBD1,TGTGCCACCAGTGAACAGGGGATCAAGTCACCCCTCCACTTT,CATSEQGIKSPLHF
TRBV24-1,TRBJ1-2,.,.,TGTGCCACCAGTGACCCTCGACAGAAGGGCTACACCTTC,CATSDPRQKGYTF
TRBV3-1/TRBV3-2,TRBJ2-5,.,.,TGTGCCAGCAGCCTACAGGAAGAGACCCAGTACTTC,CASSLQEETQYF
TRBV5-1,TRBJ1-5,.,.,TGCGCCAGCAGCTTGCAGGGTGGGCAGCCCCAGCATTTT,CASSLQGGQPQHF
TRBV12-3/TRBV12-4,TRBJ1-1,few,.,TGTGCCAGCAGTTTCGGGACTGAAGCTTTCTTT,CASSFGTEAFF
TRBV29-1,TRBJ2-3,.,TRBD2,TGCAGCGTACCCCCGACTAGCGGGACCCCAGATACGCAGTATTTT,CSVPPTSGTPDTQYF